This T cell receptor (beta chain) was captured in a study of cytomegalovirus exposure and HLA in healthy donors. It was with 60 Vbeta and 13 Jbeta primers that the PCR ran. Repertoires were generated with immunoSEQ multiplex PCR, while TCRdb's copy carries only in-frame clones and drops some. The sample consists of 90,000 to 100,000 clones, approximately 77% of them appearing once. General study points: It was taken for granted in presence/absence analyses that sequencing depth across donors was roughly uniform. Later analysis identified 16,000 or so TCR beta sequences associated with HLA alleles, using a false discovery rate threshold of 0.05.

The study sampled nominally healthy donors, though unrecorded immune exposures were likely. Remarks on this clone: What it recognizes is unknown.

This CDR3 contains 13 residues. Between the trimmed V and J ends, which lost 4 bases and 3 bases, there was a span of 11 bases. Germline V gives CDR1 SGHNT, CDR2 YYREEE (reference sequence). The sequence was obtained from a female donor in good health and CMV-seronegative. The sequenced sample consisted of PBMCs. The rearrangement joins TRBV5-4 to TRBJ2-7; D may be TRBD1 (6 bases). Here the CDR3 reads CASSEQQGYEQYF. For the CDR3, the DNA is TGTGCCAGCAGCGAACAACAGGGCTACGAGCAGTACTTC. Full variable domain (remainder filled in from reference TRBV5-4 and TRBJ2-7): ETGVTQSPTHLIKTRGQQVTLRCSSQSGHNTVSWYQQALGQGPQFIFQYYREEENGRGNFPPRFSGLQFPNYSSELNVNALELDDSALYLCASSEQQGYEQYFGPGTRLTVT.